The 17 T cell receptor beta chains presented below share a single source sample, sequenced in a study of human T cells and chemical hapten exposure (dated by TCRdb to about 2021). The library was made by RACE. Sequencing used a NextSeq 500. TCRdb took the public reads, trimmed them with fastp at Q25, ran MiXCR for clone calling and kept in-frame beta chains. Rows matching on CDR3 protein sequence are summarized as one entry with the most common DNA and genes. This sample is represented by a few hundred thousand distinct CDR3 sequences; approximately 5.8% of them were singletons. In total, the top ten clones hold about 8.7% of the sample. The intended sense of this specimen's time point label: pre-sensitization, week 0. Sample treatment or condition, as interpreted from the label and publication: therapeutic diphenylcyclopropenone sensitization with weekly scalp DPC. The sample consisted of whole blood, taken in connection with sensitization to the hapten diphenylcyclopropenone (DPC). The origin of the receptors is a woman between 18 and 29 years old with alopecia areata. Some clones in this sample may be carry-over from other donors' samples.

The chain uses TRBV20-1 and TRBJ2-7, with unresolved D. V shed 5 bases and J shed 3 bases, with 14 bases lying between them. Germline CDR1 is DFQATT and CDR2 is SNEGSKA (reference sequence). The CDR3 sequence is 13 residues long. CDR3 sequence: CSAFLTSSYEQYF. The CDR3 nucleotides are TGCAGTGCTTTCCTGACGTCCAGCTACGAGCAGTACTTC.

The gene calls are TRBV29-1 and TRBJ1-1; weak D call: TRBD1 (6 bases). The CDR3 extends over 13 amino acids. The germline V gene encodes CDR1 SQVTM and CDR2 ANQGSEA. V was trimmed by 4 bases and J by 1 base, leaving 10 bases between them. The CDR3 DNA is TGCAGCGTTGTACCGGGGGCGAACACTGAAGCTTTCTTT. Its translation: CSVVPGANTEAFF.

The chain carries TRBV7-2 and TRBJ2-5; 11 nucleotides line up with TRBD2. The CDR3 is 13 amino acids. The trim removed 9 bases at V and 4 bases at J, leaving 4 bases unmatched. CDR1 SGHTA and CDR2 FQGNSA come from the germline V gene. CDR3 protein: CASSGGASETQYF. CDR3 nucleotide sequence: TGTGCCAGTAGCGGGGGGGCCTCAGAGACCCAGTACTTC.

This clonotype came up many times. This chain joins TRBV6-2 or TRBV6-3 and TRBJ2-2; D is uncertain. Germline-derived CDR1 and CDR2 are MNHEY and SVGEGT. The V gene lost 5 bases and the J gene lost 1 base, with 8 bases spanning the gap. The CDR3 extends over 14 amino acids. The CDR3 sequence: CASSLGLNTGELFF. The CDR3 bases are TGTGCCAGCAGTCTGGGCCTGAACACCGGGGAGCTGTTTTTT.

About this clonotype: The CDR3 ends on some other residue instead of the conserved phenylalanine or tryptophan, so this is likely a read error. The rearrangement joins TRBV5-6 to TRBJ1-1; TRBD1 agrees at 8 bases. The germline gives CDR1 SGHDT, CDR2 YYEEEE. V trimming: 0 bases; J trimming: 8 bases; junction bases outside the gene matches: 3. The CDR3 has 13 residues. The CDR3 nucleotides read TGTGCCAGCAGCTTGGGCAGGGGGCCGGAAGCTTTCCTT. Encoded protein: CASSLGRGPEAFL.

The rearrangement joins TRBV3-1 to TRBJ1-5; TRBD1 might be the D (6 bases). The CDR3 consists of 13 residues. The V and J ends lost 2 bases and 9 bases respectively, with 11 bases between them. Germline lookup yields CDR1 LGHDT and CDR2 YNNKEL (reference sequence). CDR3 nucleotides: TGTGCCAGCAGCCAAACTACGACAGGGCCCCAGCATTTT. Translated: CASSQTTTGPQHF.

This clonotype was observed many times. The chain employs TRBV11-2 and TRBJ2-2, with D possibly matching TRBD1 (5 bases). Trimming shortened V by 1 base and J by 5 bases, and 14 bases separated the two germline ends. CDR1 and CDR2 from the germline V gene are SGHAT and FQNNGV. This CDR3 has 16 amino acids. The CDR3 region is CASSLVGGARTGELFF. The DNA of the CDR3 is TGTGCCAGCAGCTTAGTAGGTGGGGCTCGGACCGGGGAGCTGTTTTTT.

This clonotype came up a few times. The DNA of the CDR3 is TGTGCCAGCAGCTCTCGTCAGGGGAATTACTATGGCTACACCTTC. Residues: CASSSRQGNYYGYTF. The chain joins TRBV7-9 to TRBJ1-2; D is possibly TRBD1 (6 bases). V lost 4 bases and J 3 bases, leaving 15 bases between the germline ends. There are 15 residues in the CDR3. The germline V gene encodes CDR1 SEHNR and CDR2 FQNEAQ (reference sequence).

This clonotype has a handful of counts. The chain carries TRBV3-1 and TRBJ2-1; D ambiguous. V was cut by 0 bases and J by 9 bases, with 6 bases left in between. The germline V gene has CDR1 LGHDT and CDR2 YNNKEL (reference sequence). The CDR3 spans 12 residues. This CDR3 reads CASSQDTGEQFF. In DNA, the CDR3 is TGTGCCAGCAGCCAAGATACGGGTGAGCAGTTCTTC.

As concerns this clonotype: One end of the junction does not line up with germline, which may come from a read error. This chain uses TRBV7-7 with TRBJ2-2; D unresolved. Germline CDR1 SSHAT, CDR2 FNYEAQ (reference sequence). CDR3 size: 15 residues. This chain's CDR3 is CASSLGGTETGELFF. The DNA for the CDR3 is TGTGCTAGCAGCCTAGGTGGCACGGAGACCGGGGAGCTGTTTTTT.

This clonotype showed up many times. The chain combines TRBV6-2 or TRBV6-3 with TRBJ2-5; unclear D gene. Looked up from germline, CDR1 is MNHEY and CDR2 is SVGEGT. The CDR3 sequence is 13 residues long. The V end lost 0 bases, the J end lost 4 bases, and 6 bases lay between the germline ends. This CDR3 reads CASSYSYPETQYF. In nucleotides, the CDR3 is TGTGCCAGCAGTTACTCGTACCCAGAGACCCAGTACTTC.

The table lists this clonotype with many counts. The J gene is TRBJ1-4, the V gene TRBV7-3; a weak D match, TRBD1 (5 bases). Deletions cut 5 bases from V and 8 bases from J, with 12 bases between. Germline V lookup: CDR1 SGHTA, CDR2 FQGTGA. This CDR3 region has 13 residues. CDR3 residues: CASSLTRDEKLFF. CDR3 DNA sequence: TGTGCCAGCAGCCTCACGAGGGACGAAAAACTGTTTTTT.

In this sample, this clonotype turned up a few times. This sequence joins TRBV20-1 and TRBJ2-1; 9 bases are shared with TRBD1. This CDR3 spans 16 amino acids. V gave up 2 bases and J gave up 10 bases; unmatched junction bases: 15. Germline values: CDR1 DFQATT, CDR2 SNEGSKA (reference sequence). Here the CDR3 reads CSARYSPGQGVWEQFF. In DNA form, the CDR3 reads TGCAGTGCTAGATACTCGCCGGGACAGGGAGTGTGGGAGCAGTTCTTC.

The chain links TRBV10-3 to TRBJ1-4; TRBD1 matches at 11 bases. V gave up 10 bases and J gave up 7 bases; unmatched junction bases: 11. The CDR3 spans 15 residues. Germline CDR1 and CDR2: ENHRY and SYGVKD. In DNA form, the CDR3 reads TGTGCCAGCACCCCCGGGACAGGGGGGTTTGAAAAACTGTTTTTT. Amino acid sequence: CASTPGTGGFEKLFF.

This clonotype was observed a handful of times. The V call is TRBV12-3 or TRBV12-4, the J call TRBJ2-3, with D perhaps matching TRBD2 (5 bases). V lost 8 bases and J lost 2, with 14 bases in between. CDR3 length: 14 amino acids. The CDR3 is CASQRSGNTDTQYF. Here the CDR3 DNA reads TGTGCCAGCCAAAGGTCGGGGAACACAGATACGCAGTATTTT.

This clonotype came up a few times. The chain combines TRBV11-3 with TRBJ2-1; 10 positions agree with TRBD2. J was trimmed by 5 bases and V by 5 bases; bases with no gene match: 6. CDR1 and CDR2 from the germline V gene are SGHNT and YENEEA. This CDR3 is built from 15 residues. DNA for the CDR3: TGTGCCAGCAGCCCAGCGGGGGGGCAGGACAATGAGCAGTTCTTC. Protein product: CASSPAGGQDNEQFF. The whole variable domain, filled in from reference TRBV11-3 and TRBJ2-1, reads EAGVVQSPRYKIIEKKQPVAFWCNPISGHNTLYWYLQNLGQGPELLIRYENEEAVDDSQLPKDRFSAERLKGVDSTLKIQPAELGDSAVYLCASSPAGGQDNEQFFGPGTRLTVL.

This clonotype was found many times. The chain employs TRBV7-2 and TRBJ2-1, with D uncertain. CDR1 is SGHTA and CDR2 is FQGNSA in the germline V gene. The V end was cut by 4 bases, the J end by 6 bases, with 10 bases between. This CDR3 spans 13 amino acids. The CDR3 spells CASSSPTVNEQFF. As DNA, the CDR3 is TGTGCCAGCAGCTCCCCGACGGTCAATGAGCAGTTCTTC.